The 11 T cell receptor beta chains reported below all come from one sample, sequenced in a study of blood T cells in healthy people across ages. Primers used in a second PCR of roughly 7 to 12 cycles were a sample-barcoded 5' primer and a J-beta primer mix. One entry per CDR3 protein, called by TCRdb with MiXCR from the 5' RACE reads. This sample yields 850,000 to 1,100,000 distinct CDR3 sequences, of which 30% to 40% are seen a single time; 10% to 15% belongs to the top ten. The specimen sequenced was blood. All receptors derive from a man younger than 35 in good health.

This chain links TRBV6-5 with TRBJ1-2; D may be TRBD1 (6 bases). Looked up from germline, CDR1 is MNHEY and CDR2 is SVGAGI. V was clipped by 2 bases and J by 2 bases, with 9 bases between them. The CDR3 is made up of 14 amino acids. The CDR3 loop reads CASSYAGQNYGYTF. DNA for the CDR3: TGTGCCAGCAGTTACGCCGGACAGAACTATGGCTACACCTTC.

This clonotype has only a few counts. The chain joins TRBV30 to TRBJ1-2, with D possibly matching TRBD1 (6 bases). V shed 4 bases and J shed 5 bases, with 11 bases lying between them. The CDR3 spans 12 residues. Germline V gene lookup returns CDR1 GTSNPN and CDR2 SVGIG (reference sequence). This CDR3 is CAWIMQGYGYTF. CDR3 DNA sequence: TGTGCCTGGATTATGCAGGGGTATGGCTACACCTTC.

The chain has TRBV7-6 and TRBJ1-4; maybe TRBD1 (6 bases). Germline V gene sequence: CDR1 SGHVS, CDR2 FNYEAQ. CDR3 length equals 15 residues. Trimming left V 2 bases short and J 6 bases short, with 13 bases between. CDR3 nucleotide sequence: TGTGCCAGCAGCTTAAATCAGGGGCCAGATGAAAAACTGTTTTTT. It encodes CASSLNQGPDEKLFF.

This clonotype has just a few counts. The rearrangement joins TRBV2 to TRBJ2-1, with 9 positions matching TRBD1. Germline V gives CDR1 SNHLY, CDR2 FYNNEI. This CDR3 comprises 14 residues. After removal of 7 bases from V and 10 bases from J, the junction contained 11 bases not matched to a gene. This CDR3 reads CASTKDRGELEQFF. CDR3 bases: TGTGCCAGCACTAAGGACAGGGGTGAGCTCGAGCAGTTCTTC.

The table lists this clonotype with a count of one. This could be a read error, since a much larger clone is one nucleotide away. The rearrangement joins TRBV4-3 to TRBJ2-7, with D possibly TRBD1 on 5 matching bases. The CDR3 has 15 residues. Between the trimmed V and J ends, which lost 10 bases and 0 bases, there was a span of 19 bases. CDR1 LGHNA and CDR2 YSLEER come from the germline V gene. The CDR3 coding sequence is TGCGCCAACCTCACCGAACAGGTATTCTCCTACGAGCAGTACTTC. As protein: CANLTEQVFSYEQYF.

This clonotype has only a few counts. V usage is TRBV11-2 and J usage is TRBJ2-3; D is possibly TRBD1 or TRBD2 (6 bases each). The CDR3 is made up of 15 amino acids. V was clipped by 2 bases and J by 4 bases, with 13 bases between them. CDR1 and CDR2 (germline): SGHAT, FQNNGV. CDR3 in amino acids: CASSLRGAVPDTQYF. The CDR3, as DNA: TGTGCCAGCAGCTTAAGGGGGGCGGTCCCAGATACGCAGTATTTT.

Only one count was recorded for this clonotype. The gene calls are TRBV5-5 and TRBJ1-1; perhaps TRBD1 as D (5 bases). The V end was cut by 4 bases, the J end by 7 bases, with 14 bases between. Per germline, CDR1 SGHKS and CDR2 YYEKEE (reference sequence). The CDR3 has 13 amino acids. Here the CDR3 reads CASSQGAFGEAFF. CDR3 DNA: TGTGCCAGCAGCCAAGGGGCCTTCGGTGAAGCTTTCTTT.

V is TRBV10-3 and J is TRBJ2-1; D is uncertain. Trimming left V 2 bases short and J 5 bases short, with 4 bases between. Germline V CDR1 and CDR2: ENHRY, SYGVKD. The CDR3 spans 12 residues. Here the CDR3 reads CAISEGDNEQFF. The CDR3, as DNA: TGTGCCATCAGTGAGGGGGACAATGAGCAGTTCTTC.

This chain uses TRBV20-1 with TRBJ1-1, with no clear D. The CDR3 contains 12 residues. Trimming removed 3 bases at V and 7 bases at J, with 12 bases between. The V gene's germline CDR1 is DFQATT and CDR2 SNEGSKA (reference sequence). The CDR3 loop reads CSASDAMGEAFF. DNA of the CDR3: TGCAGTGCTAGTGACGCGATGGGTGAAGCTTTCTTT.

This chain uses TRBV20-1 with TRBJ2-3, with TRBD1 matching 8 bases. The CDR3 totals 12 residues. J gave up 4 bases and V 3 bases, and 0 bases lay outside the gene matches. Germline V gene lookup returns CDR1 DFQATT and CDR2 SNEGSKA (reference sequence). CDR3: CSARTGADTQYF. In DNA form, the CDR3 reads TGCAGTGCTAGGACAGGGGCAGATACGCAGTATTTT.

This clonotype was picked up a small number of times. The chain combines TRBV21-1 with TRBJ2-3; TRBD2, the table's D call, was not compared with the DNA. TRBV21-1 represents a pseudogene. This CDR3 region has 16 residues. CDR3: CARPFRDQKSTDTQYF. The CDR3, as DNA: TGTGCCAGACCATTCCGGGACCAGAAAAGCACAGATACGCAGTATTTT.